Listed below are T cell receptor beta chains from one sample, sequenced in a study of cytomegalovirus exposure and HLA in healthy donors. The protocol was immunoSEQ multiplex PCR, while the TCRdb copy is restricted to in-frame clones and leaves out a portion. The data contain 250,000 to 350,000 clones, around 90% of them singletons. The sample taken for sequencing was PBMCs. All receptors derive from a man aged 30 to 39 in good health and CMV-seronegative. Each CDR3 is given with its conserved first and last residue. D genes are given only for firm matches. Some rows have no size entry. The others give once, few or many, or a class for an expanded clone.

TRBD1	TRBV5-1	-	TRBJ1-2	CASSLGGTGAYGYTF	TGCGCCAGCAGCTTGGGTGGGACAGGGGCCTATGGCTACACCTTC
-	TRBV7-9	-	TRBJ1-2	CASSPRSYGYTF	TGTGCCAGCAGCCCCCGGTCCTATGGCTACACCTTC
TRBD1	TRBV7-9	few	TRBJ1-5	CASSPGTANQPQHF	TGTGCCAGCAGCCCCGGGACAGCTAATCAGCCCCAGCATTTT
TRBD1	TRBV9	-	TRBJ2-7	CASSVGQGPYEQYF	TGTGCCAGCAGCGTTGGACAGGGCCCCTACGAGCAGTACTTC
TRBD2	TRBV5-1	-	TRBJ2-5	CASTWAVAGEETQYF	TGCGCCAGCACCTGGGCGGTAGCGGGGGAAGAGACCCAGTACTTC
-	TRBV25-1	-	TRBJ1-3	CASSASTRSGNTIYF	TGTGCCAGCAGTGCCTCGACACGATCTGGAAACACCATATATTTT
TRBD1	TRBV5-6	-	TRBJ2-5	CASRAFGTGQETQYF	TGTGCCAGCAGAGCTTTCGGGACAGGGCAAGAGACCCAGTACTTC
TRBD1	TRBV10-3	-	TRBJ1-5	CAISESFNRKGAQPQHF	TGTGCCATCAGTGAGTCATTCAATCGTAAGGGGGCCCAGCCCCAGCATTTT
TRBD2	TRBV7-8	-	TRBJ2-7	CASSRLAGGLYEQYF	TGTGCCAGCAGCCGGCTAGCGGGGGGTCTCTACGAGCAGTACTTC
-	TRBV6-1	-	TRBJ1-5	CASSENQGTNQPQHF	TGTGCCAGCAGTGAAAACCAGGGAACCAATCAGCCCCAGCATTTT
-	TRBV19	-	TRBJ2-3	CASSIVRGGSDTQYF	TGTGCCAGTAGTATAGTGAGGGGGGGCTCAGATACGCAGTATTTT
TRBD1	TRBV7-6	-	TRBJ2-3	CASSSWTGTTDTQYF	TGTGCCAGCAGCTCGTGGACAGGTACCACAGATACGCAGTATTTT
TRBD1	TRBV7-9	-	TRBJ1-1	CASSSDRRLMNTEAFF	TGTGCCAGCAGCTCGGACAGGCGACTGATGAACACTGAAGCTTTCTTT
TRBD1	TRBV19	-	TRBJ1-3	CASSPLTGALSGNTIYF	TGTGCCAGTAGTCCCTTGACAGGGGCCCTCTCTGGAAACACCATATATTTT
TRBD2	TRBV4-1	once	TRBJ2-3	CASSQPGGGGADTQYF	TGCGCCAGCAGCCAACCGGGCGGGGGAGGCGCAGATACGCAGTATTTT
-	TRBV7-9	-	TRBJ1-1	CASSSRHGADTEAFF	TGTGCCAGCAGCTCCCGACATGGGGCGGACACTGAAGCTTTCTTT
-	TRBV11-3	-	TRBJ1-1	CASSFTTNTEAFF	TGTGCCAGCAGCTTCACAACGAACACTGAAGCTTTCTTT
-	TRBV7-2	once	TRBJ2-1	CASTSAPPRTYNEQFF	TGTGCCAGCACCTCCGCCCCGCCGAGGACCTACAATGAGCAGTTCTTC
TRBD2	TRBV9	-	TRBJ2-5	CASSVNRGGQETQYF	TGTGCCAGCAGCGTAAATCGGGGGGGGCAAGAGACCCAGTACTTC
TRBD2	TRBV11-2	-	TRBJ2-1	CASSARRGGDEQFF	TGTGCCAGCAGCGCACGCCGGGGAGGGGATGAGCAGTTCTTC
TRBD2	TRBV19	-	TRBJ2-1	CASTTRGRGRYNEQFF	TGTGCCAGTACCACAAGAGGGAGGGGCCGATACAATGAGCAGTTCTTC
TRBD2	TRBV5-1	-	TRBJ2-7	CASSLVVLAGDSSYEQYF	TGCGCCAGCAGCTTGGTTGTCCTAGCGGGGGACAGCTCCTACGAGCAGTACTTC
-	TRBV30	-	TRBJ1-5	CAWSLQSNQPQHF	TGTGCCTGGAGTTTACAGAGCAATCAGCCCCAGCATTTT
-	TRBV11-2	many	TRBJ2-1	CASSRGLEQFF	TGTGCCAGCAGCCGGGGACTTGAGCAGTTCTTC
TRBD2	TRBV28	-	TRBJ2-2	CASRGGGHTGELFF	TGTGCCAGCCGCGGGGGGGGCCACACCGGGGAGCTGTTTTTT
TRBD1	TRBV6-1	few	TRBJ1-5	CASIGQVNQPQHF	TGTGCCAGCATTGGACAGGTCAATCAGCCCCAGCATTTT
TRBD1	TRBV6-1	once	TRBJ1-2	CASSEMGTASNYGYTF	TGTGCCAGCAGTGAAATGGGGACAGCTTCTAACTATGGCTACACCTTC
TRBD1	TRBV5-5	-	TRBJ2-7	CASSLPGQTDEQYF	TGTGCCAGCAGCTTACCGGGACAGACGGACGAGCAGTACTTC
-	TRBV6-5	-	TRBJ1-1	CASSYQGGWRTEAFF	TGTGCCAGCAGTTATCAGGGAGGATGGAGGACTGAAGCTTTCTTT
-	TRBV6-6	few	TRBJ1-2	CASSYTATEANYGYTF	TGTGCCAGCAGTTACACGGCGACAGAGGCTAACTATGGCTACACCTTC
TRBD1	TRBV5-4	-	TRBJ2-7	CASSPTQGQGDYEQYF	TGTGCCAGCAGCCCAACCCAGGGACAGGGGGACTACGAGCAGTACTTC
TRBD1	TRBV2	-	TRBJ1-2	CASRVGTGIGYGYTF	TGTGCCAGCAGGGTAGGGACAGGGATTGGGTATGGCTACACCTTC
TRBD1	TRBV5-1	-	TRBJ1-1	CASSLVGQPEAFF	TGCGCCAGCAGCTTGGTGGGACAGCCTGAAGCTTTCTTT
-	TRBV9	once	TRBJ2-3	CASSHPLAPTDTQYF	TGTGCCAGCAGCCACCCACTAGCCCCGACAGATACGCAGTATTTT
-	TRBV10-3	-	TRBJ1-5	CAASGEFNQPQHF	TGTGCCGCATCGGGGGAATTCAATCAGCCCCAGCATTTT
TRBD1	TRBV18	-	TRBJ2-7	CASSPNQGQGNSEQYF	TGTGCCAGCTCACCAAATCAAGGACAGGGGAACAGCGAGCAGTACTTC
TRBD1	TRBV5-6	-	TRBJ2-1	CASSLLPGTGGQNEQFF	TGTGCCAGCAGCTTACTCCCCGGGACAGGGGGCCAGAATGAGCAGTTCTTC